This is a list of T cell receptor beta chains from one sample in a study of T cell changes during pregnancy in multiple sclerosis. The table came from immunoSEQ multiplex PCR; TCRdb's copy has only in-frame clones and leaves some out. This sample has approximately 30,000 clones, with roughly 86% found just once. This specimen consisted of CD8+ T cells from peripheral blood mononuclear cells, obtained in the second trimester of pregnancy. The receptors come from a female donor with multiple sclerosis, enrolled in a pregnancy study. CDR3s include the opening cysteine and the closing phenylalanine or tryptophan. The D gene is left open where the match is weak. Clone sizes are given selectively: once, few, many, or a class where the clone is expanded.

clone_size	v_call	d_call	j_call	cdr3_aa	cdr3_nt
NA	TRBV6-4	TRBD2	TRBJ2-5	CASSELAGGQETQYF	TGTGCCAGCAGTGAACTAGCGGGGGGGCAAGAGACCCAGTACTTC
NA	TRBV30	NA	TRBJ1-5	CAFDAGLGQPQHF	TGTGCCTTCGATGCGGGTTTGGGTCAGCCCCAGCATTTT
NA	TRBV6-6	TRBD1	TRBJ1-1	CASSRDSLNTEAFF	TGTGCCAGCAGCCGGGACAGCTTGAACACTGAAGCTTTCTTT
medium-sized	TRBV19	TRBD1	TRBJ1-2	CASSTPPGQGARSGYTF	TGTGCCAGTAGTACCCCTCCGGGACAGGGGGCGCGTTCCGGCTACACCTTC
NA	TRBV5-5	NA	TRBJ2-6	CASSPLLAKRANVLTF	TGTGCCAGCAGCCCCCTATTAGCTAAGCGGGCCAACGTCCTGACTTTC
few	TRBV6-6	NA	TRBJ1-6	CALTAGRYNSPLHF	TGTGCCTTAACGGCAGGTCGCTATAATTCACCCCTCCACTTT
NA	TRBV2	NA	TRBJ2-2	CATFDPTGTGELFF	TGTGCCACATTCGACCCGACGGGCACCGGGGAGCTGTTTTTT
NA	TRBV7-3	TRBD1	TRBJ1-1	CASSLIGTGNTEAFF	TGTGCCAGCAGCTTAATAGGGACAGGGAACACTGAAGCTTTCTTT
NA	TRBV4-3	TRBD2	TRBJ2-3	CASSRRTSRTDTQYF	TGCGCCAGCAGCCGCAGGACTAGCAGAACAGATACGCAGTATTTT
NA	TRBV27	TRBD2	TRBJ2-1	CASSILAGGVRNEQFF	TGTGCCAGCAGTATTCTAGCGGGGGGCGTACGCAATGAGCAGTTCTTC
NA	TRBV5-1	NA	TRBJ2-7	CASSLWGRAYEQYF	TGCGCCAGCAGCTTATGGGGCAGGGCCTACGAGCAGTACTTC
NA	TRBV28	NA	TRBJ2-1	CASSFPGVEQFF	TGTGCCAGCAGTTTCCCCGGGGTTGAGCAGTTCTTC
once	TRBV2	NA	TRBJ2-7	CASRFIYEQYF	TGTGCCAGCAGGTTTATCTACGAGCAGTACTTC
NA	TRBV6-4	TRBD2	TRBJ2-7	CASSEKAGGLSEQYF	TGTGCCAGCAGTGAGAAAGCGGGGGGGCTAAGCGAGCAGTACTTC
NA	TRBV13	NA	TRBJ1-5	CASSLGGTQPQHF	TGTGCCAGCAGCTTAGGGGGCACGCAGCCCCAGCATTTT
NA	TRBV27	TRBD1	TRBJ2-7	CASSPIRQGATYEQYF	TGTGCCAGCAGTCCGATACGCCAGGGGGCGACCTACGAGCAGTACTTC
NA	TRBV7-7	NA	TRBJ2-1	CASSLEDGRGEQFF	TGTGCTAGCAGCTTAGAGGACGGACGGGGTGAGCAGTTCTTC
NA	TRBV27	NA	TRBJ2-2	CASSLYFAGELFF	TGTGCCAGCAGTTTATATTTCGCCGGGGAGCTGTTTTTT
NA	TRBV27	TRBD1	TRBJ1-2	CASSLTGVYGYTF	TGTGCCAGCAGTCTTACAGGGGTCTATGGCTACACCTTC
NA	TRBV19	TRBD2	TRBJ2-1	CASSIERGGSYNEQFF	TGTGCCAGTAGTATAGAGAGGGGAGGGTCCTACAATGAGCAGTTCTTC
once	TRBV2	NA	TRBJ2-5	CASSIPGLETQYF	TGTGCCAGCAGTATACCGGGACTAGAGACCCAGTACTTC
NA	TRBV5-6	NA	TRBJ2-5	CASSLGLTWETQYF	TGTGCCAGCAGCTTGGGCCTAACGTGGGAGACCCAGTACTTC
once	TRBV29-1	NA	TRBJ2-5	CSVVASPETQYF	TGCAGCGTTGTGGCTAGCCCAGAGACCCAGTACTTC
NA	TRBV15	NA	TRBJ1-5	CATSPGQVGYSNQPQHF	TGTGCCACCAGCCCGGGACAAGTAGGCTATAGCAATCAGCCCCAGCATTTT
NA	TRBV14	NA	TRBJ2-7	CASSPWGDGSYEQYF	TGTGCCAGCAGCCCGTGGGGAGACGGAAGCTACGAGCAGTACTTC
NA	TRBV23-1	NA	TRBJ2-1	CASGARAYNEQFF	TGCGCCAGCGGGGCCCGGGCCTACAATGAGCAGTTCTTC
NA	TRBV4-1	TRBD2	TRBJ2-7	CASSLQAGTYEQYF	TGCGCCAGCAGCCTCCAAGCGGGGACCTACGAGCAGTACTTC
NA	TRBV27	NA	TRBJ1-6	CASSPRQALQNSPLHF	TGTGCCAGCAGTCCACGACAGGCCCTCCAGAATTCACCCCTCCACTTT
NA	TRBV18	NA	TRBJ1-4	CASSRIRAAGEKLFF	TGTGCCAGCTCACGGATCCGGGCTGCGGGAGAAAAACTGTTTTTT
NA	TRBV5-1	TRBD2	TRBJ2-5	CASSGEGPRGETQYF	TGCGCCAGCAGCGGGGAGGGACCGCGAGGGGAGACCCAGTACTTC
NA	TRBV4-3	TRBD2	TRBJ2-7	CASSQDLRVRGGLEQYF	TGCGCCAGCAGCCAAGATCTAAGGGTTCGGGGGGGCCTAGAGCAGTACTTC
medium-sized	TRBV19	NA	TRBJ2-1	CASSIYGVGREQFF	TGTGCCAGTAGTATATACGGGGTTGGCAGGGAGCAGTTCTTC
NA	TRBV2	TRBD1	TRBJ1-4	CASSDPGGASNEKLFF	TGTGCCAGCAGTGACCCAGGGGGCGCCTCTAATGAAAAACTGTTTTTT
NA	TRBV10-3	NA	TRBJ2-7	CAISDQTGSYEQYF	TGTGCCATCAGTGACCAGACAGGCTCCTACGAGCAGTACTTC
NA	TRBV9	NA	TRBJ1-2	CASSVEGGYDGYTF	TGTGCCAGCAGCGTAGAAGGGGGATACGATGGCTACACCTTC
NA	TRBV30	NA	TRBJ2-7	CAWSGFSSYEQYF	TGTGCCTGGAGTGGTTTCAGCTCCTACGAGCAGTACTTC
few	TRBV6-1	NA	TRBJ2-7	CASREQVYEQYF	TGTGCCAGCAGGGAACAGGTGTACGAGCAGTACTTC
NA	TRBV28	NA	TRBJ1-4	CASSLRDLDNEKLFF	TGTGCCAGCAGTCTCAGGGATCTGGATAATGAAAAACTGTTTTTT
NA	TRBV4-1	NA	TRBJ2-3	CASSQEQPYGEADTQYF	TGCGCCAGCAGCCAAGAACAGCCGTATGGGGAGGCAGATACGCAGTATTTT
NA	TRBV28	NA	TRBJ2-3	CASSPPYAGTTDTQYF	TGTGCCAGCAGCCCTCCCTACGCGGGGACCACAGATACGCAGTATTTT
NA	TRBV30	TRBD2	TRBJ2-7	CAYLNPTSGGASPYEQYF	TGTGCCTACCTAAACCCGACTAGCGGGGGGGCCTCCCCCTACGAGCAGTACTTC